The T cell receptor (beta chain) described here comes from a study of spatial heterogeneity in lung cancer. Broader study findings: Circulating ubiquitous expanded tumor TCRs were observed more frequently at resection than at follow-up.

In the case of this clonotype: Its antigen is undetermined.

TCRdb used MiXCR to reprocess the 5' RACE reads, holding one entry per CDR3 protein. The sample yields tens of thousands of distinct CDR3 sequences, over 9.5% seen once. Noted time point: sample taken at primary tumor resection. Unsorted whole RNA of tumor, nontumor lung or frozen PBMC was sequenced. Germline-derived CDR1 and CDR2 are SGHTA and FQGNSA. The CDR3 has 14 residues. V was shortened by 5 bases and J by 4 bases, with 14 bases between the two germline ends. This TCR derives from a male donor with early-stage non-small cell lung cancer. The chain carries TRBV7-2 and TRBJ1-2; no clear D. The sample was PBMCs, taken at surgery. CDR3 nucleotide sequence: TGTGCCAGCAGCCGCACGGACTCGTTCTATGGCTACACCTTC. Translated, it gives CASSRTDSFYGYTF.